This TCR beta chain was sequenced for a study of persistence of HIV-infected CD4 T cells (dated by TCRdb to about 2020). In the study overall: Participants had been on suppressive ART for a median of roughly 8 years. Anti-CD3/anti-CD28 stimulation activated a higher proportion of cells, with a lower memory fraction, than antigen stimulation. Apart from a couple of participants who underwent leukapheresis at a single time point, peripheral blood samples of up to 180 mL were collected from participants at multiple time points. The study isolated CMV- and HIV-1 Gag-responding CD4+ T cells from ART-treated individuals to examine antigen-driven clonal expansion of HIV-1-infected cells. The TCR cluster analysis across participants included roughly eight participants for CMV and over 5 participants for Gag. Proviral sequencing was used to assess clonality among infected cells, whereas TCRbeta sequencing gauged the clonality of all cells within each sorted population. What the research found in general, with its limitations: TCRbeta richness in CMV- and Gag-responding cells was significantly lower than in anti-CD3/anti-CD28-responding cells; CMV-responding cells had higher oligoclonality than CD3/CD28-stimulated and Gag-responding cells. Only a small number of individuals took part in the study, and only a limited range of antigens was tested. Restriction of bulk TCR analyses to the rare CMV-responding cells that actually carried HIV-1 proviruses was not possible. Within the same sorted populations, TCR oligoclonality correlated with proviral oligoclonality. Antigen-responding cells were enriched for degenerate expanded CDR3beta sequences, which suggests convergent selection of CD4+ responses to CMV and Gag.

Of note for this clone: Its target antigen remains unknown. Per-base quality was not reported, and no clone a single base away is much larger than it.

The treatment or condition tag for this specimen amounts to: suppressive antiretroviral therapy. As a nonspecific positive control representing the CD4+ T cell repertoire, cells were stimulated with anti-CD3/anti-CD28 magnetic beads. Sorting of responding CD4+ T cells was based on upregulation of both CD40 ligand and CD69. Participants were HIV-1-infected adults who started suppressive ART during chronic infection. For at least 4 years, participants had undetectable plasma HIV-1 RNA, below 50 copies/mL. To be included, a participant needed positive CMV serology and a CD4+ T cell count above 400 cells/uL. Before stimulation, PBMCs were isolated using density centrifugation and depleted of CD8+ T cells. For around 17 hours, CD8-depleted PBMCs were stimulated with anti-CD28/CD49d costimulation, a CD40-blocking antibody, and enfuvirtide, which was added to prevent new infections. Sorting was done on either a Beckman Coulter MoFlo Legacy or an XDP sorter, and propidium iodide was used to exclude dead cells. Genomic DNA was extracted with the QIAamp DNA Mini Kit for samples above one million cells, otherwise with the Quick-DNA Microprep Kit.

TCRbeta repertoires were sequenced from genomic DNA with the immunoSEQ hsTCRB assay version 4 in survey mode. Genomic DNA was diluted to roughly 9.5 ng/uL, using up to roughly 1 ug per sample for TCRbeta sequencing. For the original study's pipeline: TCRbeta data were analyzed in ImmunoSeq Analyzer 3.0, with diversity computed on productive nucleotide rearrangements. Using the Immunarch R package, lower-bound TCR diversity was estimated with the improved Chao index and clonality was estimated with the Gini coefficient. Nucleotide rearrangements that differed but encoded the same CDR3beta amino acid sequence were counted as separate clonotypes. Differential abundance analysis found TCRbeta sequences that were significantly enriched in antigen-responding cells compared with anti-CD3/anti-CD28-activated cells. GLIPH2 clustered TCRs by predicted peptide-MHC specificity, both within individual participants and across merged participant data sets. What TCRdb holds here is the immuneACCESS table cut down to in-frame rearrangements. Part of the clones is not present; checked against another copy, under half of the missing clones reflect an unresolved V gene, and the others are unexplained. That table gives V, J and clone size, and the DNA gave D and trimming. The table for this sample lists around 45,000 clones; roughly nine tenths of them were counted only once. Under 2% of the sample is in the top ten clones.

The germline V and J ends show losses of 5 bases and 3 bases respectively, and no gene match explains 8 bases of the junction. The CDR3 measures 15 amino acids from cysteine to phenylalanine. The CDR3 DNA has 45 bases and is translated from base 1. Per the germline V gene (reference sequence), SGHKS is the CDR1 and YYEKEE is the CDR2. The sequence joins TRBV5-5 to TRBJ1-5; the central 7 bases match TRBD1. This receptor was identified in an adult man with HIV who was CMV-seropositive. Sample: CD4+ T cells sorted from PBMCs after approximately 19-hour stimulation, taken from a patient who received antiretroviral therapy. The sample's cell subset or site label is to be understood as: CD40L+CD69+ CD4 T cells responding to anti-CD3/anti-CD28 beads, representing the overall repertoire. This receptor carries the CDR3 CASSPTGRDNQPQHF. The DNA sequence reads TGTGCCAGCAGTCCGACAGGGAGGGACAATCAGCCCCAGCATTTT.